Given below is one TCR beta chain in context. Its antigen remains unknown. This entry is derived from a study of early T cells in non-severe SARS-CoV-2 infection. Study outcomes and limitations: The VDJdb matching leaned toward anti-spike CD8 responses and overlooked private and CD4 specificities.

CDR1 is SGHTS, CDR2 YDEGEE, per germline. The CDR3 sequence is 15 residues long. V was trimmed by 0 bases and J by 3 bases, leaving 13 bases between them. TCRdb ran MiXCR on the 5' RACE reads and lists one entry per CDR3 protein. The table lists over 25,000 distinct CDR3 sequences, about 10% of them singletons. The TCR was taken from an adult who was a healthcare worker with PCR-confirmed SARS-CoV-2 infection or an uninfected control (not recorded which). The rearrangement joins TRBV5-8 to TRBJ2-7; perhaps TRBD1 as D (5 bases). Sequencing was done on a sample of whole blood. CDR3 sequence (DNA): TGTGCCAGCAGCTTGGGGGCAGGGTTTGACTACGAGCAGTACTTC. Amino acids: CASSLGAGFDYEQYF.